Shown below are 28 T cell receptor beta chains from a single sample sequenced in a study of T-cell memory formation after mild COVID-19. TCRdb reprocessed the 5' RACE reads with MiXCR, giving one entry per CDR3 protein. The profile shows more than 400,000 distinct CDR3 sequences, 15% to 20% of them singletons. The sequenced material came from PBMCs or a T cell subset sorted from them (not recorded which). These TCRs come from an adult woman who had mild COVID-19 (a few samples of this study predate the infection). Cell type and time point are not known.

This clonotype was seen at least ten times. The chain has TRBV12-3 or TRBV12-4 and TRBJ1-6, with 7 bases aligning to TRBD1. V lost 4 bases and J lost 6; bases outside the gene matches: 3. This CDR3 is built from 14 residues. The CDR3 spells CASSSGQLNSPLHF. In DNA, the CDR3 is TGTGCCAGCAGTTCGGGACAGCTTAATTCACCCCTCCACTTT.

In this sample, this clonotype turned up a few times. The J gene is TRBJ1-1, the V gene TRBV4-2; D remains unclear. Trimming shortened V by 0 bases and J by 3 bases, and 11 bases separated the two germline ends. The CDR3 covers 15 residues. CDR1 and CDR2 from the germline V gene are LGHNA and YNFKEQ. CDR3 sequence reads: CASSQDVAQDTEAFF. CDR3 nucleotides: TGTGCCAGCAGCCAAGATGTTGCGCAGGACACTGAAGCTTTCTTT.

This clonotype came up a few times. The chain uses TRBV5-1 and TRBJ1-1, with D hard to call. CDR1 and CDR2 from the germline V gene are SGHRS and YFSETQ. With 0 bases removed from V and 5 bases from J, the gap between germline ends came to 14 bases. The CDR3 is made up of 15 amino acids. The CDR3 protein is CASSLEGSLRTEAFF. DNA for the CDR3: TGCGCCAGCAGCTTGGAAGGGTCCCTGCGGACTGAAGCTTTCTTT.

V gene TRBV12-3 or TRBV12-4 combines with J gene TRBJ2-7, with unresolved D. Trimming shortened V by 1 base and J by 0 bases, and 7 bases separated the two germline ends. This CDR3 contains 14 residues. The CDR3 DNA is TGTGCCAGCAGTTTAGAGGTGTACTCCTACGAGCAGTACTTC. Translation: CASSLEVYSYEQYF.

This sequence joins TRBV12-5 and TRBJ2-1; D is unresolved. The CDR3 has 16 amino acids. Trimming took off 0 bases at V and 9 bases at J, with 18 bases between the two ends. Germline V gene lookup returns CDR1 LGHNT and CDR2 FRNRAP. CDR3 amino acids: CASGLVGVQEPSEQFF. The CDR3 bases are TGTGCTAGTGGTTTGGTTGGGGTCCAAGAGCCAAGTGAGCAGTTCTTC.

This clonotype was observed a handful of times. The genes are TRBV29-1 and TRBJ1-2; 7 nucleotides line up with TRBD1. The CDR3 contains 13 residues. Germline loops: CDR1 SQVTM, CDR2 ANQGSEA. With V trimmed by 0 bases and J by 5 bases, 3 bases remained unmatched. CDR3 region: CSVEERDRYGYTF. The CDR3 coding sequence is TGCAGCGTTGAAGAAAGGGACAGATATGGCTACACCTTC. The entire variable domain, with the rest obtained from reference TRBV29-1 and TRBJ1-2, is as follows: SAVISQKPSRDICQRGTSLTIQCQVDSQVTMMFWYRQQPGQSLTLIATANQGSEATYESGFVIDKFPISRPNLTFSTLTVSNMSPEDSSIYLCSVEERDRYGYTFGSGTRLTVV.

This clonotype occurred a few times. The rearrangement joins TRBV5-1 to TRBJ2-1, with TRBD2 matching 7 bases. J lost 3 bases, V lost 4 bases, and 7 bases had no gene match. The CDR3 sequence is 15 residues long. Germline-derived CDR1 and CDR2 are SGHRS and YFSETQ. The CDR3 loop is CASSIGLDHYNEQFF. CDR3 nucleotide sequence: TGCGCCAGCAGCATAGGACTAGATCACTACAATGAGCAGTTCTTC.

This clonotype came up a few times. The chain's CDR3 is CASRGGTWETGELFF. CDR3 coding DNA: TGTGCCAGCAGGGGCGGGACGTGGGAGACCGGGGAGCTGTTTTTT. The J gene is TRBJ2-2, the V gene TRBV4-2, with TRBD2 as a possible D gene (6 bases). V dropped 6 bases and J dropped 5 bases, with 16 bases sitting between them. Germline V gene data show CDR1 as LGHNA and CDR2 as YNFKEQ. CDR3 length: 15 amino acids.

This clonotype came up a few times. The rearrangement links TRBV29-1 to TRBJ2-7; D is possibly TRBD1 (6 bases). The CDR3 runs to 14 residues. Trimming left V 0 bases short and J 2 bases short, with 11 bases between. Germline CDR1 is SQVTM and CDR2 is ANQGSEA. The CDR3 here is CSVEERGRPYEQYF. The CDR3 DNA is TGCAGCGTTGAAGAGAGGGGGAGACCCTACGAGCAGTACTTC.

The V and J genes are TRBV7-6 and TRBJ1-6; no reliable D call. The CDR3 is 14 residues long. CDR1 and CDR2 (germline): SGHVS, FNYEAQ. V dropped 1 base and J dropped 8 bases, with 9 bases sitting between them. This chain's CDR3 is CASSLGLADSPLHF. The CDR3, as DNA: TGTGCCAGCAGCTTAGGATTAGCGGATTCACCCCTCCACTTT.

This rearrangement joins TRBV5-1 to TRBJ2-5; D may be TRBD1 or TRBD2 (5 bases each). The CDR3 loop spans 14 amino acids. Trimming took 0 bases from V and 2 from J, leaving 8 bases between them. The V gene's germline CDR1 is SGHRS and CDR2 YFSETQ. CDR3 coding DNA: TGCGCCAGCAGCTTGGGGGGGTATCAAGAGACCCAGTACTTC. This encodes CASSLGGYQETQYF.

The V gene is TRBV7-2, the J gene TRBJ2-1, with TRBD2 matching 9 bases. The CDR3 consists of 16 residues. V lost 1 base to trimming and J lost 4 bases; unmatched junction nucleotides: 5. Germline CDR1 SGHTA, CDR2 FQGNSA. The CDR3 spells CASSLEAGGGYNEQFF. For the CDR3, the DNA is TGTGCCAGCAGCTTAGAAGCGGGAGGCGGGTACAATGAGCAGTTCTTC. Full variable domain (outside the CDR3, taken from reference TRBV7-2 and TRBJ2-1): GAGVSQSPSNKVTEKGKDVELRCDPISGHTALYWYRQSLGQGLEFLIYFQGNSAPDKSGLPSDRFSAERTGGSVSTLTIQRTQQEDSAVYLCASSLEAGGGYNEQFFGPGTRLTVL.

This clonotype has more than one count but fewer than ten. The rearrangement uses TRBV7-8 and TRBJ1-2, with TRBD1 identical over 8 bases. The CDR3 totals 13 residues. Losses at the gene ends were 5 bases for V and 4 bases for J; bases not matched to a gene: 3. From germline, CDR1 is SGHVS and CDR2 FQNEAQ. The chain's CDR3 is CASSADRGYGYTF. The CDR3 coding sequence is TGTGCCAGCAGCGCCGACAGGGGCTATGGCTACACCTTC.

The rearrangement uses TRBV6-5 and TRBJ2-5, with 7 bases matching TRBD2. CDR1 and CDR2 (germline): MNHEY, SVGAGI. The CDR3 is 14 amino acids. V was pared by 6 bases and J by 5 bases, with 9 bases of the junction left unmatched. CDR3 DNA: TGTGCCAGCAGCGGGGAGGGAGGTGTGGAGACCCAGTACTTC. Amino acid sequence: CASSGEGGVETQYF.

The table lists this clonotype with a few counts. The CDR3 DNA reads TGTGCCAGCAAGGGGGAAGGAGGGTATAGGTCTGGGGCCAACGTCCTGACTTTC. This gives the protein CASKGEGGYRSGANVLTF. The rearrangement links TRBV12-3 or TRBV12-4 to TRBJ2-6, with D perhaps given as TRBD1 or TRBD2 (6 bases each). The CDR3 runs to 18 residues. The germline V and J ends were trimmed by 7 bases and 1 base, with 20 bases remaining between them.

In this sample, this clonotype turned up a few times. The rearrangement uses TRBV9 and TRBJ1-2; D ambiguous. Trimming removed 1 base at V and 3 bases at J, with 10 bases between. The germline gives CDR1 SGDLS, CDR2 YYNGEE. CDR3 length: 14 amino acids. CDR3 nucleotide sequence: TGTGCCAGCAGCGTATACCCAGGAGACTATGGCTACACCTTC. Protein: CASSVYPGDYGYTF.

J is TRBJ2-1 and V is TRBV29-1, with D hard to call. V was pared by 5 bases and J by 8 bases, with 13 bases between. The CDR3 totals 12 residues. The V gene's germline CDR1 is SQVTM and CDR2 ANQGSEA. The CDR3 protein is CSVQSVTHEQFF. The CDR3 nucleotides read TGCAGCGTTCAGTCGGTCACCCATGAGCAGTTCTTC.

The rearrangement links TRBV5-1 to TRBJ1-1; 8 nucleotides line up with TRBD1. V lost 0 bases to trimming and J lost 11 bases; unmatched junction nucleotides: 3. This CDR3 has 12 amino acids. Germline V gene sequence: CDR1 SGHRS, CDR2 YFSETQ. The CDR3 is CASSLDRDRAFF. CDR3 DNA: TGCGCCAGCAGCTTGGACAGGGACAGGGCTTTCTTT.

This clonotype has at least ten counts. V and J are TRBV5-1 and TRBJ2-1, with D tentatively TRBD1 (6 bases). Germline CDR1 and CDR2: SGHRS and YFSETQ. The CDR3 covers 15 residues. The germline V and J ends were trimmed by 3 bases and 4 bases, with 14 bases remaining between them. CDR3 sequence: CASSSQGTPYNEQFF. The CDR3 region has the DNA TGCGCCAGCAGCTCCCAGGGGACCCCTTACAATGAGCAGTTCTTC.

CDR3 sequence (DNA): TGCAGCGTTGGGTGGAACTCCAACTATGGCTACACCTTC. Its protein product is CSVGWNSNYGYTF. The chain couples TRBV29-1 to TRBJ1-2; D remains unclear. The CDR3 sequence is 13 residues long. Trimming pared 4 bases from V and 2 bases from J, leaving 11 bases between. Germline CDR1 and CDR2: SQVTM and ANQGSEA.

This clonotype was observed at least ten times. This chain links TRBV20-1 with TRBJ2-3; tentative D call: TRBD2 (6 bases). The germline CDR1 and CDR2 sequences are DFQATT and SNEGSKA (reference sequence). V was cut by 5 bases and J by 9 bases, with 12 bases left in between. The length of the CDR3 is 11 residues. This CDR3 is CSAEGAGTQYF. In nucleotides, the CDR3 is TGCAGTGCTGAAGGTGCGGGGACGCAGTATTTT.

The chain recombines TRBV20-1 with TRBJ2-1; 9 nucleotides agree with TRBD1. Germline V gene lookup returns CDR1 DFQATT and CDR2 SNEGSKA (reference sequence). V shed 5 bases and J 3 bases; nucleotides not matched to a gene: 2. CDR3 length: 13 residues. The CDR3 is CSARTGVYNEQFF. CDR3 nucleotide sequence: TGCAGTGCTCGGACAGGGGTCTACAATGAGCAGTTCTTC.

This clonotype was counted only a few times. The chain recombines TRBV5-1 with TRBJ1-6, with D possibly matching TRBD1 (6 bases). Germline CDR1 is SGHRS and CDR2 is YFSETQ. Trimming stripped 4 bases from V and 9 bases from J, with 14 bases between. This CDR3 is built from 14 residues. CDR3 bases: TGCGCCAGCAGCAAGTCGGACAGTAGTTCACCCCTCCACTTT. Its translation: CASSKSDSSSPLHF.

The rearrangement links TRBV30 to TRBJ2-1; TRBD2 matches 7 bases. In germline, CDR1 is GTSNPN, CDR2 SVGIG (reference sequence). This CDR3 is built from 12 residues. V shed 5 bases, J shed 12 bases, and the junction held 10 bases outside the gene matches. The CDR3 loop is CAWAGTKVAQFF. The DNA of the CDR3 is TGTGCCTGGGCCGGGACTAAGGTCGCGCAGTTCTTC.

The chain recombines TRBV20-1 with TRBJ2-2, with D hard to call. The CDR3 covers 14 residues. Between the trimmed V and J ends, which lost 0 bases and 3 bases, there was a span of 8 bases. Per the germline V gene, CDR1 is DFQATT and CDR2 is SNEGSKA (reference sequence). The CDR3 loop is CSARDRIDTGELFF. The CDR3 nucleotides read TGCAGTGCTAGAGACAGGATCGACACCGGGGAGCTGTTTTTT.

The CDR3 nucleotides read TGTGCCAGCAGCTTAGTTGACACACACGAGCAGTACTTC. Translation: CASSLVDTHEQYF. The chain has TRBV7-8 and TRBJ2-7; D ambiguous. V was cut by 1 base and J by 5 bases, with 9 bases left in between. This CDR3 region has 13 residues. Germline assignment: CDR1 SGHVS and CDR2 FQNEAQ.

The V gene is TRBV9, the J gene TRBJ2-1; 7 bases agree with TRBD2. Germline lookup yields CDR1 SGDLS and CDR2 YYNGEE. The CDR3 has 15 amino acids. Trimming removed 0 bases from V and 6 bases from J; junction bases left unmatched: 6. The CDR3 DNA sequence: TGTGCCAGCAGCGTAGAAGAGACTAGCCTCAATGAGCAGTTCTTC. Residues: CASSVEETSLNEQFF.

The chain couples TRBV30 to TRBJ1-5, with 8 positions matching TRBD1. This CDR3 has 18 residues. Germline CDR1 reads GTSNPN; CDR2 reads SVGIG (reference sequence). V was clipped by 0 bases and J by 0 bases; unmatched bases: 10. CDR3 sequence: CAWSVGGTGDYSNQPQHF. The CDR3 DNA reads as TGTGCCTGGAGTGTGGGGGGGACAGGCGATTATAGCAATCAGCCCCAGCATTTT.